The 21 T cell receptor beta chains reported below all come from one sample, sequenced in a study of T cell responses to AZD1222 COVID-19 vaccine. Clones were sequenced by immunoSEQ multiplex PCR, and TCRdb holds only the in-frame ones, with some missing. Altogether approximately 92,000 clones are present, approximately 84% being singletons, with the ten largest covering 10%. The material sequenced was peripheral blood, taken on day 0 of AZD1222 vaccination. These receptors all stem from an adult in good health.

V usage is TRBV11-2 and J usage is TRBJ2-7; 9 positions match TRBD1. Germline trimming cut 4 bases from V and 3 bases from J; bases unmatched to any gene: 4. Germline-derived CDR1 and CDR2 are SGHAT and FQNNGV. This CDR3 has 14 residues. The CDR3: CASSSQGAVYEQYF. CDR3 sequence (DNA): TGTGCCAGCAGCTCACAGGGGGCCGTCTACGAGCAGTACTTC.

This chain uses TRBV2 with TRBJ2-7; perhaps TRBD1 as D (5 bases). CDR3 length equals 16 residues. V dropped 7 bases and J dropped 4 bases, with 23 bases sitting between them. In germline, CDR1 is SNHLY, CDR2 FYNNEI. Here the CDR3 reads CASTLQTGSSMYEQYF. DNA for the CDR3: TGTGCCAGCACCCTCCAAACAGGTTCGTCTATGTACGAGCAGTACTTC.

The chain uses TRBV28 and TRBJ2-5; 8 positions agree with TRBD2. With 4 bases clipped from V and 1 base from J, the junction kept 5 bases outside the gene matches. This CDR3 is 15 amino acids long. The germline V gene encodes CDR1 MDHEN and CDR2 SYDVKM. The CDR3 DNA sequence: TGTGCCAGCAGTTCAGCGGGGGCAGGCCAAGAGACCCAGTACTTC. Its translation is CASSSAGAGQETQYF. The whole variable domain, remainder taken from reference TRBV28 and TRBJ2-5, is DVKVTQSSRYLVKRTGEKVFLECVQDMDHENMFWYRQDPGLGLRLIYFSYDVKMKEKGDIPEGYSVSREKKERFSLILESASTNQTSMYLCASSSAGAGQETQYFGPGTRLLVL.

This chain joins TRBV5-1 and TRBJ1-1; D perhaps matches TRBD1 (5 bases). CDR1 is SGHRS and CDR2 is YFSETQ in the germline V gene. The V and J ends lost 0 bases and 1 base respectively, with 10 bases between them. This CDR3 region has 15 residues. In DNA form, the CDR3 reads TGCGCCAGCAGCTTGGTGACAGTGGGGAACACTGAAGCTTTCTTT. Its protein product is CASSLVTVGNTEAFF. The full variable domain, with the rest looked up from reference TRBV5-1 and TRBJ1-1, is KAGVTQTPRYLIKTRGQQVTLSCSPISGHRSVSWYQQTPGQGLQFLFEYFSETQRNKGNFPGRFSGRQFSNSRSEMNVSTLELGDSALYLCASSLVTVGNTEAFFGQGTRLTVV.

The J gene is TRBJ2-5, the V gene TRBV5-1; weak D call: TRBD1 (9 bases). Germline CDR1 reads SGHRS; CDR2 reads YFSETQ. Trimming stripped 6 bases from V and 3 bases from J, with 18 bases between. This CDR3 is 15 amino acids long. CDR3 in DNA: TGCGCCAGCACCGCGCGGGGGGACAGGGAAGAGACCCAGTACTTC. This sequence encodes CASTARGDREETQYF.

The chain is built from TRBV11-2 and TRBJ2-1; 7 nucleotides agree with TRBD1. The CDR3 extends over 14 amino acids. Germline V gene data show CDR1 as SGHAT and CDR2 as FQNNGV. J lost 11 bases, V lost 5 bases, and 12 bases had no gene match. In DNA, the CDR3 is TGTGCCAGCAGCCCGGGGACAGCCTGGGGGCAGCAGTTCTTC. Its translation is CASSPGTAWGQQFF.

This clone was observed once. V gene TRBV3-1 (or the pseudogene TRBV3-2) combines with J gene TRBJ2-3; TRBD1 matches 8 bases. This CDR3 contains 14 residues. V was clipped by 4 bases and J by 6 bases; unmatched bases: 6. The V gene's germline CDR1 is LGHDT and CDR2 YNNKEL (reference sequence). The CDR3 loop is CASSPGQGGDTQYF. CDR3 DNA: TGTGCCAGCAGCCCAGGACAGGGCGGGGATACGCAGTATTTT.

The rearrangement uses TRBV7-3 and TRBJ2-7, with TRBD1 as a possible D gene (6 bases). CDR1 SGHTA and CDR2 FQGTGA come from the germline V gene. The CDR3 sequence is 14 residues long. Trimming removed 2 bases at V and 6 bases at J, with 14 bases between. CDR3 coding DNA: TGTGCCAGCAGCTTAGTCCCCACAGGGAGCGAGCAGTACTTC. Translating it yields CASSLVPTGSEQYF.

V usage is TRBV15 and J usage is TRBJ1-2; D is possibly TRBD1 (5 bases). From germline, CDR1 is LNHNV and CDR2 YYDKDF (reference sequence). V was cut by 0 bases and J by 5 bases, with 13 bases left in between. The CDR3 covers 15 residues. For the CDR3, the DNA is TGTGCCACCAGCAGAGACAGGGTAAAGGGGTATGGCTACACCTTC. Its translation: CATSRDRVKGYGYTF.

The chain combines TRBV19 with TRBJ2-1, with TRBD2 as a possible D gene (5 bases). Germline V gene sequence: CDR1 LNHDA, CDR2 SQIVND (reference sequence). V was shortened by 5 bases and J by 9 bases, with 11 bases between the two germline ends. This CDR3 is 12 amino acids long. CDR3 residues: CASSFIGGEQFF. The CDR3 DNA sequence: TGTGCCAGTAGTTTCATAGGAGGTGAGCAGTTCTTC.

This clone was seen once. V and J are TRBV5-1 and TRBJ2-7; 8 positions match TRBD1. Germline CDR1 SGHRS, CDR2 YFSETQ. V was pared by 1 base and J by 2 bases, with 5 bases of the junction left unmatched. This CDR3 is built from 15 residues. CDR3 nucleotide sequence: TGCGCCAGCAGCTTGCAAACAGGGGGGACCTACGAGCAGTACTTC. This encodes CASSLQTGGTYEQYF.

The CDR3 DNA follows: TGTGCCAGCAGCCAAGCCGGGACAGGGGGCGCGGGAGATACGCAGTATTTT. Its translation: CASSQAGTGGAGDTQYF. This chain links TRBV3-1 (or the pseudogene TRBV3-2) with TRBJ2-3; the match to TRBD1 covers 12 bases. The J segment lost 5 bases and the V segment lost 1 base, leaving 7 bases of the junction unmatched. This CDR3 has 17 amino acids. Per germline, CDR1 LGHDT and CDR2 YNNKEL (reference sequence).

This clone was seen just once. The gene calls are TRBV30 and TRBJ1-2; D call uncertain. The germline V gene encodes CDR1 GTSNPN and CDR2 SVGIG (reference sequence). The ends were cut back, 0 bases at V and 1 base at J, with 9 bases in the middle. CDR3 length: 14 residues. The CDR3 sequence is CAWSVLGSNYGYTF. Here the CDR3 DNA reads TGTGCCTGGAGTGTACTCGGCAGTAACTATGGCTACACCTTC.

The genes are TRBV16 and TRBJ1-5; 12 positions match TRBD1. V dropped 4 bases and J dropped 1; count of bases not matched to a gene: 11. Germline values: CDR1 KGHSY, CDR2 FQNENV. The CDR3 sequence is 19 residues long. The CDR3 region has the DNA TGTGCCAGCAGCCGGAACCGGGACAGGGGGCTTTGGAGCAATCAGCCCCAGCATTTT. It translates to CASSRNRDRGLWSNQPQHF.

This chain connects TRBV19 to TRBJ1-1, with D possibly being TRBD1 (6 bases). Germline V CDR1 and CDR2: LNHDA, SQIVND (reference sequence). There are 12 residues in the CDR3. Trimming took off 4 bases at V and 7 bases at J, with 10 bases between the two ends. The CDR3 here is CASSNQGYEAFF. CDR3 nucleotides: TGTGCCAGTAGTAACCAGGGGTATGAAGCTTTCTTT. Together with reference TRBV19 and TRBJ1-1, the CDR3 gives the full variable domain: DGGITQSPKYLFRKEGQNVTLSCEQNLNHDAMYWYRQDPGQGLRLIYYSQIVNDFQKGDIAEGYSVSREKKESFPLTVTSAQKNPTAFYLCASSNQGYEAFFGQGTRLTVV.

The chain is built from TRBV27 and TRBJ2-2; 7 positions match TRBD1. Trimming at V came to 2 bases and at J to 1 base, leaving 1 base not matched to a gene. This CDR3 has 15 amino acids. Looked up from germline, CDR1 is MNHEY and CDR2 is SMNVEV (reference sequence). The CDR3 protein is CASSLNRGNTGELFF. CDR3 nucleotides: TGTGCCAGCAGTTTAAACAGGGGGAACACCGGGGAGCTGTTTTTT.

The J gene is TRBJ1-2, the V gene TRBV5-1; D uncertain. Germline V lookup: CDR1 SGHRS, CDR2 YFSETQ. The V and J ends lost 2 bases and 4 bases respectively, with 18 bases between them. This CDR3 contains 16 residues. The CDR3 protein is CASSLIPGTPSYGYTF. Written as DNA, the CDR3 is TGCGCCAGCAGCTTAATACCGGGAACCCCAAGCTATGGCTACACCTTC.

This clone was counted a single time. This rearrangement joins TRBV11-1 to TRBJ1-2, with D maybe TRBD1 (6 bases). The CDR3 loop spans 13 amino acids. CDR1 is SGHAT, CDR2 FQDESV, per germline (reference sequence). Trimming left V 2 bases short and J 8 bases short, with 12 bases between. The CDR3 DNA reads as TGTGCCAGCAGCTTATGGCAGGGGATGGGCTACACCTTC. It specifies CASSLWQGMGYTF.

The genes are TRBV10-2 and TRBJ1-1; no firm D call. V gave up 7 bases and J gave up 2 bases, with 11 bases separating them. The CDR3 has 13 amino acids. CDR1 is WSHSY and CDR2 is SAAADI in the germline V gene. The CDR3 sequence is CASKRTQNTEAFF. The DNA for the CDR3 is TGCGCCAGCAAAAGGACTCAAAACACTGAAGCTTTCTTT.

This chain links TRBV20-1 with TRBJ2-1; no clear D gene. In germline, CDR1 is DFQATT, CDR2 SNEGSKA (reference sequence). V was trimmed by 2 bases and J by 6 bases, leaving 5 bases between them. This CDR3 has 11 amino acids. In DNA form, the CDR3 reads TGCAGTGCTAGAAGTTTCAATGAGCAGTTCTTC. As protein: CSARSFNEQFF.

CDR3 bases: TGTGCCAGCAGTTCGACGAAGGCCCATGAAGCTTTCTTT. Translated: CASSSTKAHEAFF. The chain carries TRBV6-5 and TRBJ1-1, with no clear D. The CDR3 consists of 13 residues. Germline lookup yields CDR1 MNHEY and CDR2 SVGAGI. Trimming stripped 4 bases from V and 7 bases from J, with 13 bases between.